Following are 14 T cell receptor beta chains from one sample sequenced in a study of T cells after yellow fever vaccination. TCRdb reanalysed the 5' RACE reads using MiXCR and keeps one entry per CDR3 protein. The sample consists of hundreds of thousands of distinct CDR3 sequences, around 12% of them appearing once. Specimen: PBMCs, collected on the day of the yellow fever booster vaccination. Source of these receptors: a man aged 25-40 years who received the YFV17D yellow fever vaccine.

This clonotype was counted between two and nine times. J is TRBJ2-7 and V is TRBV20-1; the match to TRBD1 covers 10 bases. The CDR3 runs 12 residues. Germline CDR1 and CDR2: DFQATT and SNEGSKA (reference sequence). Trimming cost V 6 bases and J 3 bases; bases outside gene matches: 2. The CDR3 DNA reads as TGCAGTGCCGGGGACAGGGGCTACGAGCAGTACTTC. Translation gives CSAGDRGYEQYF.

This clonotype has a handful of counts. Here the CDR3 reads CSAISESGRYEQYF. The DNA of the CDR3 is TGCAGTGCTATTTCAGAAAGCGGGAGGTACGAGCAGTACTTC. J is TRBJ2-7 and V is TRBV20-1; the match to TRBD2 covers 9 bases. CDR1 DFQATT and CDR2 SNEGSKA come from the germline V gene (reference sequence). J lost 4 bases, V lost 4 bases, and 8 bases had no gene match. CDR3 length: 14 amino acids.

This clonotype showed up many times. The chain couples TRBV7-9 to TRBJ2-3; 11 bases agree with TRBD2. The germline V gene has CDR1 SEHNR and CDR2 FQNEAQ (reference sequence). V dropped 5 bases and J dropped 5; count of bases not matched to a gene: 6. This CDR3 spans 15 amino acids. CDR3 region: CASSPLLAGGDTQYF. In nucleotides, the CDR3 is TGTGCCAGCAGCCCGCTGCTAGCGGGAGGAGATACGCAGTATTTT.

CDR3 sequence (DNA): TGCAGTGCCAGCGGGGCCCAAGAGACCCAGTACTTC. Protein product: CSASGAQETQYF. The gene calls are TRBV20-1 and TRBJ2-5, with 7 nucleotides matching TRBD2. This CDR3 comprises 12 residues. Germline trimming cut 6 bases from V and 1 base from J; bases unmatched to any gene: 2. Looked up from germline, CDR1 is DFQATT and CDR2 is SNEGSKA (reference sequence).

Only a few counts were recorded for this clonotype. The CDR3 DNA reads TGTGCCAGCAGTTACTACCGGAACAGTCGGGTCAATCAGCCCCAGCATTTT. It specifies CASSYYRNSRVNQPQHF. This chain connects TRBV6-2 or TRBV6-3 to TRBJ1-5, with no clear D. The V and J ends lost 1 base and 3 bases respectively, with 16 bases between them. Germline V lookup: CDR1 MNHEY, CDR2 SVGEGT. The CDR3 loop spans 17 amino acids.

This clonotype was counted a few times. The gene calls are TRBV29-1 and TRBJ2-1; the D gene is possibly TRBD2 (6 bases). The CDR3 is 14 residues long. Deletions cut 6 bases from V and 5 bases from J, with 17 bases between. From germline, CDR1 is SQVTM and CDR2 ANQGSEA. The CDR3 nucleotides are TGCAGCGTAAGGACTACGGTACTGGACAATGAGCAGTTCTTC. Translating it yields CSVRTTVLDNEQFF.

The chain has TRBV28 and TRBJ2-7; D is possibly TRBD2 (6 bases). The CDR3 length is 14 residues. Germline assignment: CDR1 MDHEN and CDR2 SYDVKM. Trimming removed 1 base at V and 7 bases at J, with 14 bases between. The CDR3 DNA follows: TGTGCCAGCAGTTTATCCCAGCGGGTGAGGGAGCAGTACTTC. As protein: CASSLSQRVREQYF.

This clonotype was recorded a few times. The chain joins TRBV19 to TRBJ1-5; TRBD1 matches at 8 bases. V gave up 10 bases and J gave up 0 bases; unmatched junction bases: 8. The V gene's germline CDR1 is LNHDA and CDR2 SQIVND (reference sequence). This CDR3 spans 15 amino acids. The CDR3 bases are TGTGCCACCGCAAGACAGGGGTATAGCAATCAGCCCCAGCATTTT. This codes for CATARQGYSNQPQHF.

This clonotype was found a few times. The genes are TRBV6-1 and TRBJ1-2; D unresolved. The CDR3 is 14 residues long. CDR1 and CDR2 (germline): MNHNS, SASEGT. Deletions cut 5 bases from V and 1 base from J, with 11 bases between. CDR3 loop: CASSQFRDNYGYTF. CDR3 DNA sequence: TGTGCCAGCAGTCAGTTTCGTGATAACTATGGCTACACCTTC.

The chain links TRBV5-1 to TRBJ2-7; TRBD2 might be the D (6 bases). Germline CDR1 reads SGHRS; CDR2 reads YFSETQ. V dropped 4 bases and J dropped 4 bases, with 15 bases sitting between them. The CDR3 consists of 14 residues. Here the CDR3 DNA reads TGCGCCAGCAGCCTCGGGCGCGGGGTATACGAGCAGTACTTC. It yields the protein CASSLGRGVYEQYF.

The chain uses TRBV7-9 and TRBJ2-7; a weak D match, TRBD1 (5 bases). Germline assignment: CDR1 SEHNR and CDR2 FQNEAQ (reference sequence). Trimming cost V 5 bases and J 7 bases, with 21 bases left between them. This CDR3 has 15 residues. The CDR3 DNA reads TGTGCCAGCAGCCTCCTATATGGTGCAGGGTCAGAGCAGTACTTC. Protein: CASSLLYGAGSEQYF.

This clonotype was seen only a few times. V usage is TRBV20-1 and J usage is TRBJ2-1; 9 nucleotides match TRBD2. Germline V CDR1 and CDR2: DFQATT, SNEGSKA (reference sequence). The CDR3 covers 14 residues. With 6 bases clipped from V and 9 bases from J, the junction kept 12 bases outside the gene matches. In DNA, the CDR3 is TGCAGTGCGGGCTCATGGCGGGAGGGGCCTGAGCAGTTCTTC. Its protein is CSAGSWREGPEQFF.

This clonotype came up many times. This sequence joins TRBV9 and TRBJ2-7; 10 nucleotides line up with TRBD2. Germline V gene sequence: CDR1 SGDLS, CDR2 YYNGEE. The CDR3 has 15 amino acids. J gave up 3 bases and V 0 bases, and 3 bases lay outside the gene matches. CDR3: CASSVETSGIYEQYF. CDR3 bases: TGTGCCAGCAGCGTAGAAACTAGCGGGATCTACGAGCAGTACTTC.

The rearrangement links TRBV5-1 to TRBJ2-3, with D uncertain. V was trimmed by 4 bases and J by 5 bases, leaving 14 bases between them. This CDR3 spans 14 amino acids. In germline, CDR1 is SGHRS, CDR2 YFSETQ. DNA of the CDR3: TGCGCCAGCAGCCGCGAACCTAACGGAGATACGCAGTATTTT. Translating it yields CASSREPNGDTQYF.